The subject of this entry is one TCR beta chain. Its antigen remains unidentified. The data belong to a study of cytomegalovirus exposure and HLA in healthy donors. Study in general: The 650 to 850 first-cohort repertoires and the 95 to 150 validation repertoires shared the same platform, a later analysis reported.

Produced via immunoSEQ multiplex PCR; TCRdb's table is partial and in-frame only. The table lists roughly 120,000 clones, roughly 82% of them singletons. Points from the study as a whole: Researchers reported that a few CMV-associated chains were confirmed in vitro as CMV antigen-specific. The study flagged some 170 TCR beta chains as cytomegalovirus-associated. Reported results showed that the classifier diagnosed cytomegalovirus status with high specificity and sensitivity.

The receptor's source is a man between 18 and 29 years old in good health and CMV-seronegative. Sequences were obtained from PBMCs.

The DNA of the CDR3 is TGTGCCACCCGGACAGGGGGCCTCTACGAGCAGTACTTC. Residues: CATRTGGLYEQYF. The chain is built from TRBV6-6 and TRBJ2-7, with 11 bases fitting TRBD1. The germline V gene encodes CDR1 MNHNY and CDR2 SVGAGI (reference sequence). The CDR3 has 13 residues. Trimming at V came to 10 bases and at J to 3 bases, leaving 5 bases not matched to a gene.